Sequencing of this TCR beta chain was carried out in a study of blood T cells in healthy people across ages. Primers used in a second PCR of about 6 to 11 cycles were a sample-barcoded 5' primer and a J-beta primer mix. Paired-end reads containing CDR3 totaled no fewer than 3 million for each sample. One entry per CDR3 protein, called by TCRdb with MiXCR from the 5' RACE reads. Of approximately 900,000 distinct CDR3 sequences listed, 48% are singletons. V lost 4 bases to trimming and J lost 11 bases, with 20 bases between them. Germline V lookup: CDR1 SEHNR, CDR2 FQNEAQ (reference sequence). This CDR3 has 14 residues. The donors, all healthy, were Caucasians living in Russia, aged roughly 6 to 100.

The chain carries TRBV7-9 and TRBJ2-5; a possible D gene is TRBD2 (6 bases). Material for sequencing was blood. The sequence was obtained from a man between 25 and 39 years old in good health. The CDR3: CASSYSAEHREQYF. The DNA for the CDR3 is TGTGCCAGCAGCTATTCGGCTGAGCATCGGGAGCAGTACTTC.